This T cell receptor (beta chain) was documented in a study of OX40 agonist ivuxolimab in advanced cancers. Context from the whole study: Ivuxolimab was a fully human IgG2 agonistic monoclonal antibody targeting the costimulatory receptor OX40 (CD134). The paper reports the monotherapy dose-escalation portion (N of about 52 patients) of the phase I ivuxolimab trial. Partial responses were achieved by three dose-escalation patients, of whom one had hepatocellular carcinoma and two had cutaneous melanoma. A male proportion of almost 85% and a mean age of approximately 58 years, ranging from 23 to 79, were recorded for the dose-escalation cohort. Of the approximately 50 dose-escalation patients, hepatocellular carcinoma was present in approximately 20, melanoma in around 15, renal cell carcinoma in 9 and head and neck cancer in 9. Intravenous ivuxolimab was administered to patients every 2 weeks at six dose levels: 0.01, 0.1, 0.3, 1.5, 3 and 10 mg/kg. Prior anti-PD-1, anti-PD-L1 or anti-CTLA-4 therapy was permitted, and approximately 42% of dose-escalation patients had received checkpoint inhibitors. Peripheral TCRbeta sequencing was intended to test whether TCR sequence diversity was altered and clonal T-cell expansion was caused by ivuxolimab.

This clone showed up just once. It has no known antigen specificity. Base qualities are not provided; no much larger clone lies one nucleotide away. General conclusions and limits of the study: The antigen specificity of the peripheral T cells that underwent clonal expansion was not determined. In the 0.1-3.0 mg/kg groups, partial responders had among the lowest normalized peripheral clonal expansion, particularly in CD8+ T cells. After ivuxolimab, expanded clones were on average more numerous among CD8+ T cells than among CD4+ T cells. At doses from 0.1 to 3.0 mg/kg, clonal expansion was seen in both CD4+ and CD8+ blood T cells between baseline and week 6. Low levels of normalized T-cell clonal expansion were also seen in some patients who did not respond.

Patients with autoimmune disease history or receiving systemic immunosuppression were excluded from the trial. Peripheral blood for TCR sequencing was drawn from every dose cohort at baseline, at cycle 4 day 1 and at cycle 7 day 1. Samples came from an open-label, multicenter, first-in-human phase I dose-escalation trial of ivuxolimab. Adults with locally advanced or metastatic head and neck squamous cell, hepatocellular, melanoma or renal cell carcinoma were enrolled in the trial. Before TCR sequencing, CD4+ T cells and CD8+ T cells from peripheral blood were sorted into separate populations. Genomic DNA was extracted from sorted cells for sequencing of the TCRbeta CDR3 region. The immunoSEQ Assay was used for sequencing of TCRbeta CDR3 regions. TCRdb provides this immuneACCESS table in a form limited to in-frame rearrangements. Some clones are lacking; in checked studies, under half of them reflect an unresolved V gene, and why the rest are absent is not known. This sample lists about 60,000 clones; roughly 86% were detected once. Around 0.99% of the sample rests with the top ten.

As encoded in the germline V gene, CDR1 is SQVTM while CDR2 is ANQGSEA. The V end loses 7 bases and the J end loses 0 bases, and a stretch of 19 bases separates them. From the cysteine through the phenylalanine, the CDR3 covers 15 amino acids. Kept here is only the CDR3 DNA, which spans 45 bases and is read in frame from base 1. The TCR originated in an adult with an advanced solid tumor such as melanoma, head and neck, liver or kidney cancer. The input for sequencing was CD4+ or CD8+ T cells sorted from blood, taken in a trial of the OX40 agonist ivuxolimab. The receptor chain draws on TRBV29-1 and TRBJ2-7; the D region possibly corresponds to TRBD2 (5 bases align). The CDR3 reads as follows: CSAAPLTGSSYEQYF. The DNA sequence reads TGCAGCGCAGCCCCCCTGACGGGGAGCTCCTACGAGCAGTACTTC.